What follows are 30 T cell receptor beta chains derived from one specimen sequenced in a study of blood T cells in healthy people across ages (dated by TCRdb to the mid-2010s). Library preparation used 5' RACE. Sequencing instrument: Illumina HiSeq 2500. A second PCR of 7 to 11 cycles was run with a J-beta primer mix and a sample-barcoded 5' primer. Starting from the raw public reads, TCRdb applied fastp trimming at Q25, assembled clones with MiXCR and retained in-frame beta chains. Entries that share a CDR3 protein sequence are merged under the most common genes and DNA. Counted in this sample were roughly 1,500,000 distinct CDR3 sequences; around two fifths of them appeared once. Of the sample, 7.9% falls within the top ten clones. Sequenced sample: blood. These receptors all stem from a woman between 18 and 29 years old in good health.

Here the CDR3 reads CASSEGTYNEQYF. Here the CDR3 DNA reads TGTGCCAGCAGTGAAGGCACCTACAATGAGCAGTACTTC. The J gene is TRBJ2-5, the V gene TRBV6-1; D is unclear. The V gene lost 1 base and the J gene lost 11 bases, with 14 bases spanning the gap. Germline V gene sequence: CDR1 MNHNS, CDR2 SASEGT. The CDR3 runs to 13 residues.

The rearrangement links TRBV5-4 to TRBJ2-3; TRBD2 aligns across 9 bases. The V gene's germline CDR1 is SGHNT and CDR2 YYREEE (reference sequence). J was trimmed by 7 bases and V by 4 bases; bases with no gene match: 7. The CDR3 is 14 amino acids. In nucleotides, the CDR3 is TGTGCCAGCAGCACGATTAGCGGGAGTTATACGCAGTATTTT. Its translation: CASSTISGSYTQYF.

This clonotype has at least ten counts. The CDR3, as DNA: TGTGCCAGCAGCGCCATACCCACGAGCTCCTACAATGAGCAGTTCTTC. This encodes CASSAIPTSSYNEQFF. The chain joins TRBV7-2 to TRBJ2-1, with unresolved D. The CDR3 totals 16 residues. V lost 5 bases to trimming and J lost 0 bases, with 14 bases between them. Germline loops: CDR1 SGHTA, CDR2 FQGNSA.

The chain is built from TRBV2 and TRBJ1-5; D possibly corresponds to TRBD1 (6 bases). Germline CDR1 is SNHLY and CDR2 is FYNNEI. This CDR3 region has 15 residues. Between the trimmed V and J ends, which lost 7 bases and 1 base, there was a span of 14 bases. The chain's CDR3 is CASKPGAESNQPQHF. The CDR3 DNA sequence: TGTGCCAGCAAACCAGGGGCTGAGAGCAATCAGCCCCAGCATTTT.

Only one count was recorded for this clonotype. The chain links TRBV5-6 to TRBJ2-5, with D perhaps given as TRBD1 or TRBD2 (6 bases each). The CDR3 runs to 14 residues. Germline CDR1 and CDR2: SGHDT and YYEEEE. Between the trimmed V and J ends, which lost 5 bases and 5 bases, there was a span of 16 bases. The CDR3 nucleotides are TGTGCCAGCAGTCCGCCGGGGGCAAAGGAGACCCAGTACTTC. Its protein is CASSPPGAKETQYF.

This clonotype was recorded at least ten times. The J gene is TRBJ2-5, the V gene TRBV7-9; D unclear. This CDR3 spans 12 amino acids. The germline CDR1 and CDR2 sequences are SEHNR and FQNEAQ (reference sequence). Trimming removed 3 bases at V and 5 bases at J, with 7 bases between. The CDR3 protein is CASSFEHETQYF. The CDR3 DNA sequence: TGTGCCAGCAGCTTCGAACACGAGACCCAGTACTTC.

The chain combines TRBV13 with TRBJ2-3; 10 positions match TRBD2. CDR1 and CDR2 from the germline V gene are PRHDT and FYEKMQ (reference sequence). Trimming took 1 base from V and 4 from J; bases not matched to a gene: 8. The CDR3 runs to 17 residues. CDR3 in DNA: TGTGCCAGCAGCTTAGCGGCTAGCGGGGGACAGGCAGATACGCAGTATTTT. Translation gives CASSLAASGGQADTQYF.

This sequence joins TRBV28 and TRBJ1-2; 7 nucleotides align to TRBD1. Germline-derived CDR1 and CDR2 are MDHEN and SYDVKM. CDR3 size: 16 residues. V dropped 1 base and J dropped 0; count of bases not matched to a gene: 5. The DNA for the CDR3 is TGTGCCAGCAGTTTATTTAAAGGGGGCACTAACTATGGCTACACCTTC. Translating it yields CASSLFKGGTNYGYTF.

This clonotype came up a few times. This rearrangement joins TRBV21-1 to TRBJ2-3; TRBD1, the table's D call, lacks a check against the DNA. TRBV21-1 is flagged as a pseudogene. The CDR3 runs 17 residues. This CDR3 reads CASSKKPRAGGTDTQYF. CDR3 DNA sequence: TGTGCCAGCAGCAAAAAACCACGGGCAGGGGGCACAGATACGCAGTATTTT.

The CDR3 is CASRIRGTQYF. In DNA, the CDR3 is TGTGCCAGCAGAATAAGGGGGACCCAGTACTTC. V is TRBV6-5 and J is TRBJ2-5, with a tentative D call TRBD1 (5 bases). CDR1 is MNHEY and CDR2 is SVGAGI in the germline V gene. The V end lost 6 bases, the J end lost 7 bases, and 9 bases lay between the germline ends. The CDR3 contains 11 residues.

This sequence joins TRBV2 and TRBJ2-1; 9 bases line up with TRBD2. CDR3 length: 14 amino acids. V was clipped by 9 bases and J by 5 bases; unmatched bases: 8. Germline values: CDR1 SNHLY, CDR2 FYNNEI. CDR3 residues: CASLGREGHNEQFF. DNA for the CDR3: TGTGCCAGTTTGGGGCGGGAGGGCCACAATGAGCAGTTCTTC. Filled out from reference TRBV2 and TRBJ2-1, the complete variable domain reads EPEVTQTPSHQVTQMGQEVILRCVPISNHLYFYWYRQILGQKVEFLVSFYNNEISEKSEIFDDQFSVERPDGSNFTLKIRSTKLEDSAMYFCASLGREGHNEQFFGPGTRLTVL.

CDR3 coding DNA: TGCAGTGCTTTACGACACTCGGGACAAATAAACACTGAAGCTTTCTTT. Protein sequence: CSALRHSGQINTEAFF. V and J are TRBV20-1 and TRBJ1-1; weak D call: TRBD1 (6 bases). The germline V gene encodes CDR1 DFQATT and CDR2 SNEGSKA (reference sequence). This CDR3 spans 16 amino acids. Trimming shortened V by 5 bases and J by 2 bases, and 21 bases separated the two germline ends.

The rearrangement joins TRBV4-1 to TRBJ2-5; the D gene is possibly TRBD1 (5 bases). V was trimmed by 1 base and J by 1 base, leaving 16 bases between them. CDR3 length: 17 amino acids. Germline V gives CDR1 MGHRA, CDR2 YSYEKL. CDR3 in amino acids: CASSQVGQGGSQETQYF. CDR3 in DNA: TGCGCCAGCAGCCAAGTCGGGCAGGGTGGAAGCCAAGAGACCCAGTACTTC.

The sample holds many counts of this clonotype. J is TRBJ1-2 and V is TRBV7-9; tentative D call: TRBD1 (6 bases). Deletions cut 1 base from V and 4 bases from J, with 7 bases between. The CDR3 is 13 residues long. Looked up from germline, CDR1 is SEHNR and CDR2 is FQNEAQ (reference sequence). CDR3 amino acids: CASSLGTAYGYTF. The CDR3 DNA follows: TGTGCCAGCAGCTTAGGGACAGCCTATGGCTACACCTTC.

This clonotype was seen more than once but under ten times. The CDR3 spells CSARSSVGYVRATDTQYF. The DNA for the CDR3 is TGCAGTGCTAGATCGTCGGTCGGCTACGTACGGGCCACAGATACGCAGTATTTT. This chain links TRBV20-1 with TRBJ2-3; D ambiguous. CDR1 and CDR2 from the germline V gene are DFQATT and SNEGSKA (reference sequence). Trimming took 2 bases from V and 2 from J, leaving 23 bases between them. The CDR3 extends over 18 amino acids.

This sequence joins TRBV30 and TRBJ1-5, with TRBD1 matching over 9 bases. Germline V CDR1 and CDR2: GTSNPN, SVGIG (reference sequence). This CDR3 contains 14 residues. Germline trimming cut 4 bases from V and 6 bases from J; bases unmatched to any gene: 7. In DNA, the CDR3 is TGTGCCTGGACCTCGGACAGGGGCGGTCAGCCCCAGCATTTT. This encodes CAWTSDRGGQPQHF. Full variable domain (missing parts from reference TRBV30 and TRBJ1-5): SQTIHQWPATLVQPVGSPLSLECTVEGTSNPNLYWYRQAAGRGLQLLFYSVGIGQISSEVPQNLSASRPQDRQFILSSKKLLLSDSGFYLCAWTSDRGGQPQHFGDGTRLSIL.

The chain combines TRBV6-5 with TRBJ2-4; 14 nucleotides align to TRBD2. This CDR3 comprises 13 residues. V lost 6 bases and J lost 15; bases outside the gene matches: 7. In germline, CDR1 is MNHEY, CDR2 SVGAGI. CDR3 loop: CASRTTSGRAWYF. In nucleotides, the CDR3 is TGTGCCAGCAGGACGACTAGCGGGAGGGCCTGGTACTTC.

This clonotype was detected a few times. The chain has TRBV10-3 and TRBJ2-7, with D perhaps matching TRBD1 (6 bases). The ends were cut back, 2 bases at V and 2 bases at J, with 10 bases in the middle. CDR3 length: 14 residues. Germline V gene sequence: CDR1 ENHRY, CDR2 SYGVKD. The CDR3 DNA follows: TGTGCCATCAGTGAGAACAGGGATCCCTACGAGCAGTACTTC. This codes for CAISENRDPYEQYF.

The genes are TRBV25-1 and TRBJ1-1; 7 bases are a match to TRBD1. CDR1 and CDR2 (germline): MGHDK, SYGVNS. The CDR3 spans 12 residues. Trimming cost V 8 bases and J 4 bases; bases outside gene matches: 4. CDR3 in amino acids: CASQGVVTEAFF. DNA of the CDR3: TGTGCCAGCCAGGGGGTCGTCACTGAAGCTTTCTTT.

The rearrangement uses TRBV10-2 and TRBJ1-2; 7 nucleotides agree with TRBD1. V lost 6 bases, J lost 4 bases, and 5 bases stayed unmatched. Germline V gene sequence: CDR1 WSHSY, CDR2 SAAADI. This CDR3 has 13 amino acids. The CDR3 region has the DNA TGCGCCAGCAGCCAGGGGGACCTCTATGGCTACACCTTC. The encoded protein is CASSQGDLYGYTF.

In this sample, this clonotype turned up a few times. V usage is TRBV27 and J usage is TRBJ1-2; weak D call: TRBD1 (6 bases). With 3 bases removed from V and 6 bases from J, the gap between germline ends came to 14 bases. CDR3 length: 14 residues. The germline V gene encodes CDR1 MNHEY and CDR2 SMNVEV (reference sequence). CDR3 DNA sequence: TGTGCCAGCAGTTTTTTTTCACAGGGAGATGGCTACACCTTC. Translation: CASSFFSQGDGYTF.

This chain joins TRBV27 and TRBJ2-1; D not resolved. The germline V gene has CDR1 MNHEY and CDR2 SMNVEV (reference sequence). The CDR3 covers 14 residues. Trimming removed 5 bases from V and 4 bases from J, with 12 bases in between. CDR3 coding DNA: TGTGCCAGCAGTGTATTGACCAGATACAATGAGCAGTTCTTC. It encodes CASSVLTRYNEQFF.

CDR3 residues: CASTARQGDMDYGYTF. CDR3 DNA sequence: TGTGCCAGCACAGCCCGACAGGGAGATATGGACTATGGCTACACCTTC. This chain uses TRBV2 with TRBJ1-2, with 7 bases that match TRBD1. CDR3 length: 16 amino acids. Germline assignment: CDR1 SNHLY and CDR2 FYNNEI. J lost 3 bases, V lost 7 bases, and 14 bases had no gene match.

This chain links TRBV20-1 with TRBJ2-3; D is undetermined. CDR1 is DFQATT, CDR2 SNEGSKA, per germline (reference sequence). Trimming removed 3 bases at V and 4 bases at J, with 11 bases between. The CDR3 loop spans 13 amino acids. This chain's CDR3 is CSASVAVPDTQYF. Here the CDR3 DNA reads TGCAGTGCTAGTGTGGCAGTCCCAGATACGCAGTATTTT.

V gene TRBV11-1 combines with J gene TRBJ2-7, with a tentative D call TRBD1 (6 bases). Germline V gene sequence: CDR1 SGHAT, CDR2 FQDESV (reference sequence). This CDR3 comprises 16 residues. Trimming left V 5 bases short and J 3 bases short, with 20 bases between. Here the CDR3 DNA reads TGTGCCAGCAGCCCAGGCCCGGGCAGGGGATACTACGAGCAGTACTTC. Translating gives CASSPGPGRGYYEQYF. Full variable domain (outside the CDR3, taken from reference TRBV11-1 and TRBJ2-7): EAEVAQSPRYKITEKSQAVAFWCDPISGHATLYWYRQILGQGPELLVQFQDESVVDDSQLPKDRFSAERLKGVDSTLKIQPAELGDSAMYLCASSPGPGRGYYEQYFGPGTRLTVT.

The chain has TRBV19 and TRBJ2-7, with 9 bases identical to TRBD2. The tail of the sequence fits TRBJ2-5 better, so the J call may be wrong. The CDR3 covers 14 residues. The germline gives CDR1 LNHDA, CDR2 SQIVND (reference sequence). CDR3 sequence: CASSPTSGKETQYF. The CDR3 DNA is TGTGCCAGTAGCCCGACTAGCGGAAAAGAGACCCAGTACTTC.

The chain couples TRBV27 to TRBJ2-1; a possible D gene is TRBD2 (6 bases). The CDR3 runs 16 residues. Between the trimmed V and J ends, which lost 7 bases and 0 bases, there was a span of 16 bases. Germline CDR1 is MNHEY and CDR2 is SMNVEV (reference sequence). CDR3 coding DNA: TGTGCCAGCAAGTCCCGCTCTAGCGCCTCCTACAATGAGCAGTTCTTC. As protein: CASKSRSSASYNEQFF.

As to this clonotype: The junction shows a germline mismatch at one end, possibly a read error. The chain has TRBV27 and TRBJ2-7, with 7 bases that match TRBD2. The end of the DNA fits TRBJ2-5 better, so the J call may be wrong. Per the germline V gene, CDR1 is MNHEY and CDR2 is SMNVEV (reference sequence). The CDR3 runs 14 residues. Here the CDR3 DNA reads TGTGCCGGCAGTGACATGACGGGGGGAGAGACCCAGTACTTC. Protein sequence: CAGSDMTGGETQYF.

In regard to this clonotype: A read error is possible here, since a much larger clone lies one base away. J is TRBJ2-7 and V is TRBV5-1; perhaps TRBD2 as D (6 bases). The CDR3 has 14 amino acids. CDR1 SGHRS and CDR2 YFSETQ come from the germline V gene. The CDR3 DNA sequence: TGCGTCAGCAGCTTGCAAACCACTAGCAGCGAGCAGTACTTC. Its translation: CVSSLQTTSSEQYF.

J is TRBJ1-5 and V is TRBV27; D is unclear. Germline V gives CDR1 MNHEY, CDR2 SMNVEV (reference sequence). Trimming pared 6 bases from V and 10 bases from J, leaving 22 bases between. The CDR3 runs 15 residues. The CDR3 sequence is CASRLDGGKHRPQHF. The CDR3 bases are TGTGCCAGCAGATTGGACGGAGGTAAACATCGACCCCAGCATTTT.